The source of this T cell receptor (beta chain) is a study of T cell repertoires in cytomegalovirus infection. Across the whole study: An indication of both CMV infection and matching HLA type came from public TCR beta signatures.

Study outcomes and limitations: Cumulated frequencies of public TCR beta families served to identify carriers of CMV plus the relevant HLA. Clonotype analysis showed dominance of the ex vivo response by HLA-C-restricted CMV-specific TCR beta clonotypes.

TCRdb re-analysed the reads in MiXCR, keeping a single row per CDR3 protein. Among some 150,000 distinct CDR3 sequences listed, 20% to 30% were seen once. Remarks on this clonotype: Its antigen remains unidentified.

This CDR3 contains 15 residues. J was trimmed by 7 bases and V by 5 bases; bases with no gene match: 4. Germline V gene lookup returns CDR1 MDHEN and CDR2 SYDVKM. This receptor was taken from a human donor in good health (CMV status not recorded). Some clones in this sample may be carry-over from other donors' samples. Sequences were obtained from PBMCs. The chain couples TRBV28 to TRBJ2-1; 14 nucleotides line up with TRBD2. The CDR3 reads CASSPTSGRGNEQFF. DNA for the CDR3: TGTGCCAGCAGTCCGACTAGCGGGAGGGGGAATGAGCAGTTCTTC. Complete variable domain (other parts from reference TRBV28 and TRBJ2-1): DVKVTQSSRYLVKRTGEKVFLECVQDMDHENMFWYRQDPGLGLRLIYFSYDVKMKEKGDIPEGYSVSREKKERFSLILESASTNQTSMYLCASSPTSGRGNEQFFGPGTRLTVL.